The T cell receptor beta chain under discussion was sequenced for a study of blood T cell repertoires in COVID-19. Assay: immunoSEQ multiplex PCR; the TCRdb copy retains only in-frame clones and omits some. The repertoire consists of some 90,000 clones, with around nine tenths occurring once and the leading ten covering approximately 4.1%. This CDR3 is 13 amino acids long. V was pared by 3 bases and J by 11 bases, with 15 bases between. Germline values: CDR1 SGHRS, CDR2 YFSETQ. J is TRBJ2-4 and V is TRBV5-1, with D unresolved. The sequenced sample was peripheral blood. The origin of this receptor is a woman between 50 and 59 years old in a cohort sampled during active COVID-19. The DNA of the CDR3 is TGCGCCAGCAGCTCCGACCAAGGAGTCTTTCAGTACTTC. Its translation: CASSSDQGVFQYF.